The 8 T cell receptor beta chains reported below all come from one sample, sequenced in a study of CD8 T cells in ankylosing spondylitis. TCRdb called the 5' RACE reads again in MiXCR, with one record for every CDR3 protein. The sample holds 200,000 to 250,000 distinct CDR3 sequences, roughly a tenth seen once. Sequenced input: blood, either unsorted or a sorted T cell fraction (not recorded which). These receptors came from a male donor with ankylosing spondylitis or in good health (not recorded which).

This clonotype was picked up many times. This chain links TRBV7-7 with TRBJ2-1; 10 bases line up with TRBD2. In germline, CDR1 is SSHAT, CDR2 FNYEAQ (reference sequence). J was trimmed by 5 bases and V by 1 base; bases with no gene match: 2. There are 15 residues in the CDR3. The CDR3 loop reads CASSLEAGGNNEQFF. CDR3 DNA: TGTGCCAGCAGCTTAGAAGCGGGAGGGAACAATGAGCAGTTCTTC.

In this sample, this clonotype turned up many times. The gene calls are TRBV12-3 or TRBV12-4 and TRBJ1-5; D ambiguous. The CDR3 covers 12 residues. V gave up 2 bases and J gave up 7 bases, with 6 bases separating them. DNA of the CDR3: TGTGCCAGCAGTTTACGAGGACAGCCCCAGCATTTT. It codes for CASSLRGQPQHF.

This clonotype was seen at least ten times. V is TRBV7-2 and J is TRBJ2-1; 13 bases are a match to TRBD2. Germline V lookup: CDR1 SGHTA, CDR2 FQGNSA. The CDR3 extends over 14 amino acids. The trim removed 7 bases at V and 9 bases at J, leaving 6 bases unmatched. As DNA, the CDR3 is TGTGCCAGCACTACTAGCGGGGGGGCCACTGAGCAGTTCTTC. Encoded protein: CASTTSGGATEQFF.

The chain recombines TRBV20-1 with TRBJ2-1; D may be TRBD2 (6 bases). CDR3 length: 18 amino acids. Germline CDR1 DFQATT, CDR2 SNEGSKA (reference sequence). V was pared by 5 bases and J by 1 base, with 24 bases between. The CDR3 protein is CSAETRGGSGGSYNEQFF. Here the CDR3 DNA reads TGCAGTGCTGAGACTCGGGGTGGTAGCGGAGGTTCCTACAATGAGCAGTTCTTC.

This clonotype was detected a few times. J is TRBJ1-5 and V is TRBV2; D is uncertain. V lost 7 bases to trimming and J lost 2 bases, with 9 bases between them. The CDR3 consists of 13 residues. Germline CDR1 is SNHLY and CDR2 is FYNNEI. CDR3 amino acids: CASTTGGNQPQHF. In nucleotides, the CDR3 is TGTGCCAGCACCACGGGAGGCAATCAGCCCCAGCATTTT.

This clonotype turned up a few times. The rearrangement uses TRBV7-9 and TRBJ1-1; weak D call: TRBD1 (6 bases). The CDR3 is made up of 16 amino acids. V was shortened by 1 base and J by 0 bases, with 12 bases between the two germline ends. In germline, CDR1 is SEHNR, CDR2 FQNEAQ (reference sequence). CDR3 sequence reads: CASSLEKGQVNTEAFF. The CDR3 nucleotides are TGTGCCAGCAGCTTAGAGAAGGGACAAGTGAACACTGAAGCTTTCTTT.

This clonotype was detected ten times or more. The chain combines TRBV10-3 with TRBJ2-1; perhaps D is TRBD1 or TRBD2 (5 bases each). Trimming stripped 4 bases from V and 1 base from J, with 11 bases between. CDR3 size: 15 residues. CDR1 ENHRY and CDR2 SYGVKD come from the germline V gene. CDR3 protein: CAISASRGSYNEQFF. The CDR3 coding sequence is TGTGCCATCAGTGCCTCGAGGGGATCCTACAATGAGCAGTTCTTC.

This chain connects TRBV12-3 or TRBV12-4 to TRBJ1-2, with a tentative D call TRBD1 (5 bases). V was pared by 3 bases and J by 2 bases, with 13 bases between. CDR3 length: 15 amino acids. CDR3 residues: CASSLGGTPNYGYTF. The CDR3 coding sequence is TGTGCCAGCAGTTTGGGTGGGACGCCGAACTATGGCTACACCTTC.